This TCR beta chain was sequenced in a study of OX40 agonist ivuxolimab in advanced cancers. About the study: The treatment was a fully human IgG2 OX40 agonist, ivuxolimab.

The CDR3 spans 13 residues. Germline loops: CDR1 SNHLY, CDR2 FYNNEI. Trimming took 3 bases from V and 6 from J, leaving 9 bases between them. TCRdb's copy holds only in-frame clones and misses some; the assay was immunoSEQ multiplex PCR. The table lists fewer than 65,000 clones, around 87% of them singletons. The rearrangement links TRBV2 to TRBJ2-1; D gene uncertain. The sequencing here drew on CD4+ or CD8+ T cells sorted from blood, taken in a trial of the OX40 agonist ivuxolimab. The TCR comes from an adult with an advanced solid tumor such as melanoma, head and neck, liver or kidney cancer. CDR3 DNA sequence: TGTGCCAGCAGTGACCCTCTGGGCAATGAGCAGTTCTTC. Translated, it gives CASSDPLGNEQFF. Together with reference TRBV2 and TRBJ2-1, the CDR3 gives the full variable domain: EPEVTQTPSHQVTQMGQEVILRCVPISNHLYFYWYRQILGQKVEFLVSFYNNEISEKSEIFDDQFSVERPDGSNFTLKIRSTKLEDSAMYFCASSDPLGNEQFFGPGTRLTVL.